This T cell receptor (beta chain) was sequenced during a study of cytomegalovirus exposure and HLA in healthy donors. Germline CDR1 SQVTM, CDR2 ANQGSEA. CDR3 size: 13 residues. V lost 5 bases, J lost 8 bases, and 9 bases stayed unmatched. Study findings and constraints: 87-base-pair reads could not separate some V segments, including TRBV6-2 and TRBV6-3. With DRB1 most and HLA-C fewest, TCR association rates differed between HLA loci in a later analysis. It was taken for granted in presence/absence analyses that sequencing depth across donors was roughly uniform.

It was with 60 Vbeta and 13 Jbeta primers that the PCR ran. The data were produced by immunoSEQ multiplex PCR, yet TCRdb's version contains in-frame clones alone and is incomplete. The data show roughly 220,000 clones, more than 80% seen once. Comments on this clone: Its antigen is as yet unknown.

This clonotype was sampled from a man aged 25 to 40 in good health and CMV-seronegative. The genes are TRBV29-1 and TRBJ1-2; the match to TRBD1 covers 9 bases. Sequenced sample: PBMCs. CDR3 in amino acids: CSVYRGLADGYTF. CDR3 DNA sequence: TGCAGCGTTTACAGGGGGCTGGCTGACGGCTACACCTTC.